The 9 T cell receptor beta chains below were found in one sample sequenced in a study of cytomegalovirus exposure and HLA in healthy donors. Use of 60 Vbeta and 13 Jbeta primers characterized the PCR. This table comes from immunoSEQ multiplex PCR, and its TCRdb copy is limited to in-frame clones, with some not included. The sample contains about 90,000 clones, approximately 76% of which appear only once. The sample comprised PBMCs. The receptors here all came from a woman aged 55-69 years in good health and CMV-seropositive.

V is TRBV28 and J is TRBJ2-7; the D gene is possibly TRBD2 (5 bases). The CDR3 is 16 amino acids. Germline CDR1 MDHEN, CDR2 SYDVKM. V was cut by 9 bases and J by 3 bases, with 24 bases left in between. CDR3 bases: TGTGCCAGAAAACTCCCCCTAGCCTCCCTTTACTACGAGCAGTACTTC. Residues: CARKLPLASLYYEQYF.

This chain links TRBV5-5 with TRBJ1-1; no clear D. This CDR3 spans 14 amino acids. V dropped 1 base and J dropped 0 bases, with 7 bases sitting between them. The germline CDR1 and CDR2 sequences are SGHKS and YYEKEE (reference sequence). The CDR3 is CASSLLDLNTEAFF. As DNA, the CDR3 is TGTGCCAGCAGCTTGTTAGACTTGAACACTGAAGCTTTCTTT. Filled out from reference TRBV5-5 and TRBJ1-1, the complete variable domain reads DAGVTQSPTHLIKTRGQQVTLRCSPISGHKSVSWYQQVLGQGPQFIFQYYEKEERGRGNFPDRFSARQFPNYSSELNVNALLLGDSALYLCASSLLDLNTEAFFGQGTRLTVV.

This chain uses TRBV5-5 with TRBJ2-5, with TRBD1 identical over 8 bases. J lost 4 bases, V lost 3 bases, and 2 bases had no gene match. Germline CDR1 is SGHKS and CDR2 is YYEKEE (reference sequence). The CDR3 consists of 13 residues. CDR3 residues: CASSSQGGETQYF. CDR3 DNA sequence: TGTGCCAGCAGCTCACAGGGGGGAGAGACCCAGTACTTC.

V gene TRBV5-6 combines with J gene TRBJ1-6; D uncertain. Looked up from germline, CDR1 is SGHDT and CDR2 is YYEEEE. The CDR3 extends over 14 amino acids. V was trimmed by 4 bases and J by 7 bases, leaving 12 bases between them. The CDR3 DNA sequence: TGTGCCAGCAGCCTACCATCACTCAATTCACCCCTCCACTTT. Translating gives CASSLPSLNSPLHF. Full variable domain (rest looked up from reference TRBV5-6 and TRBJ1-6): DAGVTQSPTHLIKTRGQQVTLRCSPKSGHDTVSWYQQALGQGPQFIFQYYEEEERQRGNFPDRFSGHQFPNYSSELNVNALLLGDSALYLCASSLPSLNSPLHFGNGTRLTVT.

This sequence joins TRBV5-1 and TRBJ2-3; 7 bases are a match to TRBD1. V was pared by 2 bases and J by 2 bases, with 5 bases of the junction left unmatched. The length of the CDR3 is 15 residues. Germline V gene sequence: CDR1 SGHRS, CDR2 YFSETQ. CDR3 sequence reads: CASSLRDRDTDTQYF. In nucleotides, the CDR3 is TGCGCCAGCAGCTTACGGGACAGAGACACAGATACGCAGTATTTT.

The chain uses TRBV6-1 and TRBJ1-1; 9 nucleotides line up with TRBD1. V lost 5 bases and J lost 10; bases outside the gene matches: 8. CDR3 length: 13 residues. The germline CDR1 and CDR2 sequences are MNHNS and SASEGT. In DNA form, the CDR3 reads TGTGCCAGCAGTAGGACAGGGGAAGGTGGAGCTTTCTTT. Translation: CASSRTGEGGAFF.

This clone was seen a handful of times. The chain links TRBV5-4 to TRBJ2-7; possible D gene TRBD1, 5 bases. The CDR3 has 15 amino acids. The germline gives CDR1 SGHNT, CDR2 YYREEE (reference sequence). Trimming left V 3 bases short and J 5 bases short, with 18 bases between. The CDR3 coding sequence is TGTGCCAGCAGCTCGTCGGCAGGGTGGGGTGACGAGCAGTACTTC. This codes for CASSSSAGWGDEQYF. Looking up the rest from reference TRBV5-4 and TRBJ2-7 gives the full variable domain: ETGVTQSPTHLIKTRGQQVTLRCSSQSGHNTVSWYQQALGQGPQFIFQYYREEENGRGNFPPRFSGLQFPNYSSELNVNALELDDSALYLCASSSSAGWGDEQYFGPGTRLTVT.

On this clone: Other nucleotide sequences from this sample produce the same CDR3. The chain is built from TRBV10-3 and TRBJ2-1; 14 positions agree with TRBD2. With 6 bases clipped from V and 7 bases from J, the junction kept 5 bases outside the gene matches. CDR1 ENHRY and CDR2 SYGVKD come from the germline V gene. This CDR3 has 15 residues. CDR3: CAISPGLAGVNEQFF. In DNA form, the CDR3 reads TGTGCCATCAGCCCGGGACTAGCGGGAGTAAATGAGCAGTTCTTC.

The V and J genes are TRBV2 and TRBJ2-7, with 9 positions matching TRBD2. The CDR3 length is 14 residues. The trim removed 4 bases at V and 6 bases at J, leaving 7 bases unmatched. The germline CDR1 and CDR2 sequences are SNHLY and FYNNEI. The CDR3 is CASSALAGKGEQYF. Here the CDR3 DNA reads TGTGCCAGCAGTGCGCTAGCGGGAAAGGGCGAGCAGTACTTC.